This T cell receptor beta chain was retrieved from a study of human T cells and chemical hapten exposure. Study in general: 2% DPC applied to a 2 cm by 2 cm arm area sensitized donors. After 6 days, upper back 0.01% DPC patch tests were scored. General study results and limits: Positively correlated with patch test score were the counts of PT1 expanded TCRs.

Time point denoted: pre-sensitization, week 0. Noted treatment: therapeutic diphenylcyclopropenone sensitization with weekly scalp DPC. This clonotype was observed a few times. Its antigen remains unidentified. The CDR3 covers 11 residues. The germline V and J ends were trimmed by 7 bases and 6 bases, with 13 bases remaining between them. Germline V gene sequence: CDR1 SQVTM, CDR2 ANQGSEA. Individual cDNA molecules received unique molecular identifiers in the library. Each CDR3 protein is one row after TCRdb ran MiXCR on the RACE reads. There are roughly 260,000 distinct CDR3 sequences in the sample; approximately 8.4% occur only once, and approximately 2.2% lies in the top ten.

This clonotype was obtained from a woman in her thirties or forties with alopecia areata. Some clones in this sample may be carry-over from other donors' samples. This chain connects TRBV29-1 to TRBJ2-7, with D possibly called TRBD1 or TRBD2 (5 bases each). The source material was whole blood, sampled in connection with sensitization to the hapten diphenylcyclopropenone (DPC). The CDR3 sequence: CSGGSVPEQYF. DNA for the CDR3: TGCAGCGGGGGGTCGGTTCCCGAGCAGTACTTC.